Below are 12 T cell receptor beta chains sequenced from a single sample in a study of blood T cell repertoires in COVID-19. Profiling relied on immunoSEQ multiplex PCR, and the TCRdb table lists in-frame clones only, not all of them. The sample has 190,000 or so clones, around 84% seen once. The source material was PBMCs or T cells enriched from blood (not recorded which). The source of these receptors is a man aged 40-49 years who had recovered from COVID-19.

The rearrangement joins TRBV5-1 to TRBJ2-1; the match to TRBD2 covers 11 bases. V was clipped by 0 bases and J by 0 bases; unmatched bases: 8. The V gene's germline CDR1 is SGHRS and CDR2 YFSETQ. The CDR3 spans 19 residues. The DNA for the CDR3 is TGCGCCAGCAGCTTGGAACGGCTAGCGGGAGGCCACTCCTACAATGAGCAGTTCTTC. This gives the protein CASSLERLAGGHSYNEQFF.

V gene TRBV7-2 combines with J gene TRBJ2-3; 13 nucleotides align to TRBD2. CDR3 length equals 18 residues. Germline values: CDR1 SGHTA, CDR2 FQGNSA. Germline trimming cut 4 bases from V and 2 bases from J; bases unmatched to any gene: 9. The CDR3 DNA sequence: TGTGCCAGCAGCTCCGGACTAGCGGGAGTGCATTTCACAGATACGCAGTATTTT. This gives the protein CASSSGLAGVHFTDTQYF.

This sequence joins TRBV15 and TRBJ2-5; TRBD2 matches 12 bases. CDR3 length: 17 amino acids. V gave up 1 base and J gave up 1 base; unmatched junction bases: 4. Germline V lookup: CDR1 LNHNV, CDR2 YYDKDF (reference sequence). The CDR3 DNA reads as TGTGCCACCAGCAGAGGGAGACTAGCGGGAGCCCAAGAGACCCAGTACTTC. It specifies CATSRGRLAGAQETQYF.

The gene calls are TRBV9 and TRBJ2-7; the match to TRBD2 covers 9 bases. J gave up 0 bases and V 3 bases, and 4 bases lay outside the gene matches. The CDR3 is 15 residues long. In germline, CDR1 is SGDLS, CDR2 YYNGEE. CDR3 protein: CASSALAGSSYEQYF. The CDR3 DNA is TGTGCCAGCAGCGCGCTAGCGGGGAGCTCCTACGAGCAGTACTTC.

This rearrangement joins TRBV5-6 to TRBJ1-1, with D possibly matching TRBD1 (5 bases). The CDR3 runs to 17 residues. Per germline, CDR1 SGHDT and CDR2 YYEEEE. V gave up 4 bases and J gave up 4 bases, with 23 bases separating them. The CDR3 bases are TGTGCCAGCAGCCCGGAAGGGCCTGGCCTCCAGGGCACTGAAGCTTTCTTT. It codes for CASSPEGPGLQGTEAFF.

The V call is TRBV18, the J call TRBJ2-7; TRBD2 matches at 7 bases. The CDR3 extends over 15 amino acids. After removal of 3 bases from V and 4 bases from J, the junction contained 9 bases not matched to a gene. Germline lookup yields CDR1 KGHSH and CDR2 LQKENI. In nucleotides, the CDR3 is TGTGCCAGCTCACCGGGACTAAGCGGGATGTACGAGCAGTACTTC. Its translation: CASSPGLSGMYEQYF.

The chain recombines TRBV5-5 with TRBJ2-7, with TRBD2 matching over 12 bases. The germline V gene has CDR1 SGHKS and CDR2 YYEKEE (reference sequence). The CDR3 spans 15 residues. V shed 4 bases, J shed 3 bases, and the junction held 5 bases outside the gene matches. The CDR3 loop reads CASSQRLAGVYEQYF. CDR3 DNA sequence: TGTGCCAGCAGCCAGCGACTAGCGGGAGTCTACGAGCAGTACTTC. The full variable domain, rest sourced from reference TRBV5-5 and TRBJ2-7, is DAGVTQSPTHLIKTRGQQVTLRCSPISGHKSVSWYQQVLGQGPQFIFQYYEKEERGRGNFPDRFSARQFPNYSSELNVNALLLGDSALYLCASSQRLAGVYEQYFGPGTRLTVT.

The J gene is TRBJ1-1, the V gene TRBV7-8; 7 bases are shared with TRBD1. The length of the CDR3 is 14 residues. CDR1 and CDR2 (germline): SGHVS, FQNEAQ. V trimming: 4 bases; J trimming: 1 base; junction bases outside the gene matches: 3. DNA for the CDR3: TGTGCCAGCAGCTATGGGACAGCGAACACTGAAGCTTTCTTT. This encodes CASSYGTANTEAFF.

The rearrangement joins TRBV30 to TRBJ1-6, with 7 bases identical to TRBD1. Germline V gives CDR1 GTSNPN, CDR2 SVGIG (reference sequence). The junction had 7 bases not matched to a gene; V was cut back by 4 bases and J by 10 bases. This CDR3 has 13 amino acids. CDR3 nucleotides: TGTGCCTGGACCGGGACAGTGAGATCACCCCTCCACTTT. Translated, it gives CAWTGTVRSPLHF.

This clone has a single count. This chain joins TRBV5-4 and TRBJ1-2; 9 positions agree with TRBD1. Germline lookup yields CDR1 SGHNT and CDR2 YYREEE (reference sequence). This CDR3 spans 14 amino acids. V was pared by 0 bases and J by 6 bases, with 3 bases of the junction left unmatched. CDR3 sequence reads: CASSLETGGNGYTF. The DNA for the CDR3 is TGTGCCAGCAGCTTGGAGACAGGGGGGAATGGCTACACCTTC.

The rearrangement joins TRBV6-5 to TRBJ2-5; 8 bases agree with TRBD2. Germline V gene lookup returns CDR1 MNHEY and CDR2 SVGAGI. The CDR3 loop spans 13 amino acids. V trimming: 7 bases; J trimming: 5 bases; junction bases outside the gene matches: 6. CDR3 bases: TGTGCCAGCACCACGGGAGGGTCGGAGACCCAGTACTTC. It yields the protein CASTTGGSETQYF.

The V gene is TRBV3-1 (or the pseudogene TRBV3-2), the J gene TRBJ1-2, with 7 bases lining up with TRBD1. V shed 4 bases, J shed 7 bases, and the junction held 12 bases outside the gene matches. Germline V gives CDR1 LGHDT, CDR2 YNNKEL (reference sequence). This CDR3 contains 15 residues. This chain's CDR3 is CASSPRGEGASGYTF. The CDR3 DNA follows: TGTGCCAGCAGCCCGAGGGGTGAGGGGGCCTCTGGCTACACCTTC.